This is a list of T cell receptor beta chains from one sample in a study of T-cell reconstitution after alpha-beta-depleted transplantation in children. TCRdb passed the PCR reads through MiXCR, listing each CDR3 protein once. The sample lists fewer than 35,000 distinct CDR3 sequences, roughly 5.7% occurring once. The input for sequencing was PBMCs, mostly from graft donor cells, taken 180 days after TCRalphabeta/CD19-depleted stem cell transplant. These receptors originate from a male patient aged 10 to 17 who had a stem cell transplant for acute myeloid leukemia, so the T cells may come from the graft donor. Both conserved end residues are trimmed from each CDR3. Fields, in order: V gene, CDR3 length, CDR3 protein.

>TRBV5-1|14
ASLPSSGSYTGELF
>TRBV6-2/TRBV6-3|13
ASSYPRGPDYEQY
>TRBV7-7|11
ASSLSPSYEQY
>TRBV19|12
ASSTNLWGTEAF
>TRBV7-3|13
ASSSEARGLNEQF
>TRBV5-4|13
ASSVQGARTGELF
>TRBV9|20
ASSVLPALAGSVQTYTDTQY
>TRBV15|12
ATSRRTSGYTQY
>TRBV20-1|13
SASVLAGNTGELF
>TRBV5-8|13
ASSPRVYRDSPLH
>TRBV5-1|13
ASSLEGITRETQY
>TRBV5-5|12
ASSLGPSGCEQF
>TRBV20-1|10
SAIRGDTEAF
>TRBV20-1|12
SAARFASNTEAF
>TRBV24-1|11
ATSDGGTDTQY
>TRBV9|11
ASSVGTQETQY
>TRBV24-1|11
ATSGGRADTQY
>TRBV20-1|14
SARDRLLAGGETQY
>TRBV7-6|13
ASSHGMGVAYEQY
>TRBV12-3/TRBV12-4|14
ASSFPGTSGTDTQY
>TRBV20-1|12
SAHRGQTNEKLF
>TRBV5-1|16
ASSLRVGCGRNTGTQY
>TRBV7-2|12
ASSLLGGANVLT
>TRBV11-2|13
ASSLRSGSLYEQY
>TRBV12-3/TRBV12-4|10
ASSLEGQPSA
>TRBV5-6|13
ARSPGLAGDETQY
>TRBV20-1|12
SASPASSSYEQY
>TRBV20-1|12
SAKSSGSSYGQY
>TRBV12-1|18
ASSCIVASGQGSGANVLT
>TRBV7-9|11
ASSLRDNYGYT
>TRBV24-1|10
ATSEASSEQF
>TRBV10-3|10
AISESKGEAF
>TRBV2|13
ASSQTTLSTDTQY
>TRBV10-3|9
AISDDYEQY
>TRBV30|13
AWGLGLAEDVEQF
>TRBV5-3|17
ARSLNGTSGSGEKNEQF
>TRBV5-6|12
ASSLTGVQETQY
>TRBV7-9|12
ASSVRGSENIQY
>TRBV28|11
ARAGPNYNEQF
>TRBV21-1|9
ASSPNQPQH
>TRBV18|12
ASSPEATYNEQF
>TRBV18|14
ASSPDLMGTNTEAF
>TRBV7-3|13
ASSPRTIATGELF
>TRBV29-1|9
SVERADTQY
>TRBV27|12
ASSTNSGANVLT
>TRBV29-1|12
SVESSGIFGELF
>TRBV7-2|14
ASSSRSDYSNQPQH
>TRBV6-2/TRBV6-3|14
ASSYSSGGGQETQY
>TRBV3-1|10
ASSQGGEKLF
>TRBV6-1|14
ASTRDAGTALYEQY
>TRBV20-1|14
SAKDYGPWSGTEAF
>TRBV7-2|11
ASRVQGATEAF
>TRBV28|14
ASSISNRDSHNEQF
>TRBV7-9|13
ASSLGDVGANVLT
>TRBV6-4|13
ASSQLTSGINEQF
>TRBV3-1|14
ASSQDQGLSNQPQH